This T cell receptor beta chain comes out of a study of Ad26.COV2.S vaccination and SARS-CoV-2 variants. Study context: The donor participated in the COV1001 trial, in its Ad26.COV2.S arm. Administration of Ad26.COV2.S was intramuscular, either once or twice 56 days apart.

Profiled with immunoSEQ multiplex PCR; TCRdb holds only in-frame clones, not every one. The sample shows around 310,000 clones, about 90% of them seen only once. Points on this clone: The antigen is not known.

Study-wide points: The analyses of TCR breadth and depth may have understated the size of total T cell responses.

V shed 2 bases, J shed 4 bases, and the junction held 5 bases outside the gene matches. The germline gives CDR1 SGDLS, CDR2 YYNGEE. The CDR3 has 15 amino acids. The treatment is: about 20 received Ad26.COV2.S at low or high dose, single or two shots; several received placebo; per-sample allocation not given. Samples analyzed were those drawn on day 63 after the first vaccine or placebo injection. The sequences come from peripheral blood, collected in a trial of Ad26.COV2.S vaccine versus placebo. This TCR was sampled from a person aged 18 to 65 who received the Ad26.COV2.S COVID-19 vaccine or a placebo. V is TRBV9 and J is TRBJ2-3; 9 nucleotides match TRBD1. The CDR3 sequence is CASSVLTGGSDTQYF. The CDR3 coding sequence is TGTGCCAGCAGCGTCCTCACAGGGGGCTCAGATACGCAGTATTTT.